A single sample is the source of the 5 T cell receptor beta chains below, sequenced in a study of CXCR3-negative and CXCR3-positive naive CD8 T cells. The TRB cDNA libraries were prepared by 5' RACE with UMI labels. No DNA is given; TCRdb re-called the 5' RACE reads and lists each CDR3 protein once. Recorded for this sample: around 52,000 distinct CDR3 sequences. Sequencing was performed on memory CD8+ T cells from blood. These receptor sequences come from a human donor in good health. Some clones in this sample may be carry-over from other donors' samples.

The chain has TRBV4-1 and TRBJ1-1. The CDR3 spans 14 residues. Germline CDR1 is MGHRA and CDR2 is YSYEKL. This CDR3 reads CASSQVAANTEAFF.

V gene TRBV14 combines with J gene TRBJ1-1. The CDR3 extends over 14 amino acids. Germline V gives CDR1 SGHDN, CDR2 FVKESK. CDR3 protein: CASSQDGNPTEAFF.

The chain recombines TRBV7-9 with TRBJ2-3; TCRdb calls TRBD2, which cannot be checked without DNA. The CDR3 extends over 16 amino acids. CDR1 SEHNR and CDR2 FQNEAQ come from the germline V gene (reference sequence). The CDR3 sequence: CASSPPTSGGTDTQYF. The entire variable domain, with the rest obtained from reference TRBV7-9 and TRBJ2-3, is as follows: DTGVSQNPRHKITKRGQNVTFRCDPISEHNRLYWYRQTLGQGPEFLTYFQNEAQLEKSRLLSDRFSAERPKGSFSTLEIQRTEQGDSAMYLCASSPPTSGGTDTQYFGPGTRLTVL.

V is TRBV10-3 and J is TRBJ2-1; the D gene TCRdb calls, TRBD1, cannot be checked with no DNA. Germline CDR1 is ENHRY and CDR2 is SYGVKD. This CDR3 has 14 amino acids. This CDR3 reads CAIEKETDHNEQFF.

The V gene is TRBV25-1, the J gene TRBJ2-7; the TRBD2 assignment by TCRdb is unverifiable without DNA. Germline V gene sequence: CDR1 MGHDK, CDR2 SYGVNS. The CDR3 length is 12 residues. The CDR3 region is CASSEIGLEQYF.